The present TCR beta chain was sequenced within a study of radiotherapy plus CTLA-4 blockade in lung cancer. Looking at the study overall: Disease control was present in under 35% of patients, and objective responses in under 20%.

On this clone: Antigen specificity is unknown.

Study-level results: Blood saw expansion of tumor-derived TCR clones after radiotherapy plus ipilimumab.

The ends were cut back, 8 bases at V and 1 base at J, with 14 bases in the middle. Looked up from germline, CDR1 is SGHTA and CDR2 is FQGNSA. The CDR3 is made up of 14 amino acids. Clones were read by immunoSEQ multiplex PCR, and TCRdb kept only the in-frame ones, dropping some. The sample has tens of thousands of clones, approximately 79% seen once. The TCR originated in a human donor with non-small cell lung cancer who had a complete response to radiotherapy plus ipilimumab. The material sequenced was peripheral blood, taken from a patient treated with radiotherapy plus ipilimumab. The chain links TRBV7-2 to TRBJ1-2, with D perhaps TRBD1 (5 bases). CDR3 in amino acids: CASGKQEFNYGYTF. The CDR3 region has the DNA TGTGCCAGCGGGAAACAGGAATTTAACTATGGCTACACCTTC.